These 21 T cell receptor beta chains were all obtained from the same sample, sequenced in a study of cytomegalovirus exposure and HLA in healthy donors. The PCR used 60 Vbeta and 13 Jbeta primers. TCRdb's table, derived via immunoSEQ multiplex PCR, lists solely in-frame clones and lacks some. The sample includes 170,000 or so clones, about 73% of them seen just once. Material for sequencing was PBMCs. Every receptor here comes from a woman between 45 and 65 years old in good health and CMV-seropositive.

The gene calls are TRBV6-5 and TRBJ1-6; 8 bases map to TRBD1. This CDR3 has 15 residues. Per the germline V gene, CDR1 is MNHEY and CDR2 is SVGAGI. J lost 7 bases, V lost 5 bases, and 7 bases had no gene match. This CDR3 is CASSRSTGVNSPLHF. In DNA, the CDR3 is TGTGCCAGCAGTAGATCGACAGGGGTGAATTCACCCCTCCACTTT.

V usage is TRBV6-1 and J usage is TRBJ2-2; the match to TRBD1 covers 7 bases. The CDR3 is 15 residues long. V gave up 1 base and J gave up 4 bases; unmatched junction bases: 3. The germline V gene encodes CDR1 MNHNS and CDR2 SASEGT. CDR3 DNA: TGTGCCAGCAGTGAAGGACAGGGTTTCACCGGGGAGCTGTTTTTT. Translation gives CASSEGQGFTGELFF.

This sequence joins TRBV6-6 and TRBJ1-2; 8 bases align to TRBD1. The germline V gene has CDR1 MNHNY and CDR2 SVGAGI (reference sequence). The CDR3 is 13 residues long. The trim removed 11 bases at V and 4 bases at J, leaving 9 bases unmatched. The CDR3 here is CAGQDRAGYGYTF. The DNA of the CDR3 is TGTGCCGGCCAGGACAGGGCAGGCTATGGCTACACCTTC.

CDR3 sequence reads: CAWSVRLAVNYGYTF. Written as DNA, the CDR3 is TGTGCCTGGAGTGTACGCCTGGCGGTGAACTATGGCTACACCTTC. This sequence joins TRBV30 and TRBJ1-2, with D unresolved. CDR3 length: 15 residues. With 0 bases removed from V and 2 bases from J, the gap between germline ends came to 13 bases. Germline V gene data show CDR1 as GTSNPN and CDR2 as SVGIG (reference sequence).

This chain joins TRBV18 and TRBJ2-7; D is possibly TRBD2 (6 bases). The germline CDR1 and CDR2 sequences are KGHSH and LQKENI. Trimming stripped 1 base from V and 3 bases from J, with 10 bases between. This CDR3 comprises 14 residues. The CDR3 loop reads CASSPRDFLYEQYF. As DNA, the CDR3 is TGTGCCAGCTCACCACGGGACTTTCTCTACGAGCAGTACTTC.

This clone was picked up one time. This chain uses TRBV10-3 with TRBJ2-1, with 9 positions matching TRBD1. In germline, CDR1 is ENHRY, CDR2 SYGVKD. The CDR3 is made up of 13 amino acids. The trim removed 8 bases at V and 5 bases at J, leaving 4 bases unmatched. DNA of the CDR3: TGTGCCATCTCCAGACAGGGGGACAATGAGCAGTTCTTC. Its protein is CAISRQGDNEQFF.

This chain links TRBV2 with TRBJ2-2; 8 bases fit TRBD1. CDR1 SNHLY and CDR2 FYNNEI come from the germline V gene. Trimming at V came to 6 bases and at J to 1 base, leaving 4 bases not matched to a gene. CDR3 size: 15 residues. CDR3 protein: CASSAGTGNTGELFF. The CDR3, as DNA: TGTGCCAGCAGCGCCGGGACAGGGAACACCGGGGAGCTGTTTTTT.

The genes are TRBV10-3 and TRBJ1-6; tentative D call: TRBD1 (5 bases). The CDR3 covers 14 residues. CDR1 is ENHRY and CDR2 is SYGVKD in the germline V gene. V lost 8 bases and J lost 9, with 17 bases in between. The CDR3 nucleotides read TGTGCCATCCAAAAACCGGGGGATCTTTCACCCCTCCACTTT. This gives the protein CAIQKPGDLSPLHF.

This chain joins TRBV6-1 and TRBJ2-1; tentative D call: TRBD2 (5 bases). V dropped 7 bases and J dropped 0 bases, with 10 bases sitting between them. There are 14 residues in the CDR3. Germline CDR1 reads MNHNS; CDR2 reads SASEGT. CDR3 sequence (DNA): TGTGCCAGCAAAAGGGAGAGCTCCTACAATGAGCAGTTCTTC. This encodes CASKRESSYNEQFF.

The V and J genes are TRBV9 and TRBJ1-1; possibly TRBD1 for D (6 bases). Germline values: CDR1 SGDLS, CDR2 YYNGEE. The CDR3 is 13 residues long. V was pared by 0 bases and J by 5 bases, with 8 bases between. The CDR3 protein is CASSVGQETEAFF. The CDR3, as DNA: TGTGCCAGCAGCGTAGGACAGGAGACTGAAGCTTTCTTT.

In nucleotides, the CDR3 is TGCGCCAGCAGCTTGTCCCAGGGATACGGCTACACCTTC. Its translation is CASSLSQGYGYTF. This rearrangement joins TRBV5-1 to TRBJ1-2; maybe TRBD1 (5 bases). Germline V gene sequence: CDR1 SGHRS, CDR2 YFSETQ. CDR3 length: 13 amino acids. Trimming pared 1 base from V and 8 bases from J, leaving 12 bases between.

The CDR3 nucleotides are TGTGCCAGCAGCTTAGGCACGGGGTTTATTAACTATGGCTACACCTTC. This codes for CASSLGTGFINYGYTF. The chain joins TRBV7-9 to TRBJ1-2; D is uncertain. Germline-derived CDR1 and CDR2 are SEHNR and FQNEAQ (reference sequence). Trimming took off 1 base at V and 1 base at J, with 13 bases between the two ends. This CDR3 spans 16 amino acids.

The gene calls are TRBV9 and TRBJ1-4; the D is unclear. Trimming took 2 bases from V and 8 from J, leaving 13 bases between them. The CDR3 has 14 residues. Germline V CDR1 and CDR2: SGDLS, YYNGEE. The CDR3 is CASSVGAPGEKLFF. The CDR3 DNA reads as TGTGCCAGCAGCGTCGGAGCCCCGGGGGAAAAACTGTTTTTT.

The chain carries TRBV6-4 and TRBJ2-3; TRBD1 matches at 8 bases. This CDR3 has 15 residues. Germline V lookup: CDR1 MRHNA, CDR2 SNTAGT. V lost 8 bases, J lost 6 bases, and 13 bases stayed unmatched. The CDR3 DNA reads as TGTGCCAGCCACCTAACCGGGACAGGCTCTGATACGCAGTATTTT. This encodes CASHLTGTGSDTQYF.

The chain carries TRBV19 and TRBJ1-6, with TRBD1 as a possible D gene (6 bases). Germline CDR1 and CDR2: LNHDA and SQIVND (reference sequence). Trimming stripped 5 bases from V and 5 bases from J, with 10 bases between. The CDR3 contains 14 residues. The CDR3 sequence: CASSYREDNSPLHF. DNA for the CDR3: TGTGCCAGTAGTTACAGGGAAGATAATTCACCCCTCCACTTT.

This clone has more than one count but fewer than ten. The V gene is TRBV7-9, the J gene TRBJ1-5; TRBD1 agrees at 8 bases. The germline V gene has CDR1 SEHNR and CDR2 FQNEAQ (reference sequence). CDR3 length: 16 amino acids. The V gene end was trimmed by 1 base and the J gene end by 6 bases; junction bases not matched to a gene: 8. The CDR3 coding sequence is TGTGCCAGCAGCTTAGGAGGGACAGGCCTCGCTCAGCCCCAGCATTTT. As protein: CASSLGGTGLAQPQHF.

The gene calls are TRBV6-5 and TRBJ2-5; D is perhaps TRBD2 (5 bases). The CDR3 has 11 residues. CDR1 is MNHEY, CDR2 SVGAGI, per germline. Between the trimmed V and J ends, which lost 11 bases and 5 bases, there was a span of 12 bases. CDR3: CAAGVWETQYF. In nucleotides, the CDR3 is TGTGCCGCCGGGGTCTGGGAGACCCAGTACTTC.

The gene calls are TRBV4-2 and TRBJ1-1, with D possibly matching TRBD1 (6 bases). The V end was cut by 3 bases, the J end by 5 bases, with 13 bases between. Germline CDR1 is LGHNA and CDR2 is YNFKEQ. This CDR3 is built from 14 residues. The CDR3 loop is CASSQRTAGTEAFF. CDR3 bases: TGTGCCAGCAGCCAGAGGACAGCGGGGACTGAAGCTTTCTTT.

The chain has TRBV7-9 and TRBJ2-1; D not resolved. CDR1 is SEHNR, CDR2 FQNEAQ, per germline (reference sequence). The CDR3 covers 16 residues. Trimming took off 1 base at V and 0 bases at J, with 10 bases between the two ends. The CDR3 sequence is CASSLGAASSYNEQFF. The CDR3 nucleotides read TGTGCCAGCAGCTTAGGCGCCGCAAGCTCCTACAATGAGCAGTTCTTC.

This chain uses TRBV11-2 with TRBJ2-7; D unclear. Germline CDR1 is SGHAT and CDR2 is FQNNGV. The CDR3 loop spans 11 amino acids. Trimming removed 5 bases from V and 3 bases from J, with 5 bases in between. The CDR3 nucleotides read TGTGCCAGCAGCCCCCTCTACGAGCAGTACTTC. Amino acids: CASSPLYEQYF.

The chain uses TRBV4-1 and TRBJ1-5; D perhaps matches TRBD1 (5 bases). Trimming removed 1 base from V and 6 bases from J, with 13 bases in between. Germline V gene data show CDR1 as MGHRA and CDR2 as YSYEKL. This CDR3 region has 15 residues. The CDR3 protein is CASSQAPTVSQPQHF. The CDR3 DNA reads TGCGCCAGCAGCCAAGCGCCGACAGTTTCTCAGCCCCAGCATTTT.